This T cell receptor (beta chain) was identified during a study of T cell clusters in autoimmune cytopenias. The wider study: Healthy control donors averaged 56 years of age, with a median of around 60 years.

TRB amplification used approximately 250 ng of peripheral blood genomic DNA. TRB was amplified by touch-down multiplex PCR, primer pools A and B combined. TCRdb reprocessed the multiplex PCR reads, with one entry per CDR3 protein and no DNA. The sample data list some 4,300 distinct CDR3 sequences. According to its frequency, this clonotype is medium-sized. The same sample was also studied in work on T cell repertoires in aging, cancer and after chemotherapy. That study adds: Six age groups, ranging from 30 or younger to 70 or older, included the donors. Across the chemotherapy interval, each cancer cohort showed higher median generation probability, suggesting thymic rebound.

This sequence was found in a human donor in good health. Material for sequencing was peripheral blood.

CDR3: CASSEGTGGTDTQYF. The chain combines TRBV6-4 with TRBJ2-3; the TRBD1 assignment by TCRdb is unverifiable without DNA. Germline CDR1 MRHNA, CDR2 SNTAGT. The CDR3 totals 15 residues.